A selection of T cell receptor beta chains follows, all from one sample in a study. TCRdb itself ran the 5' RACE reads through MiXCR, one entry per CDR3 protein. The table lists 35,000 to 50,000 distinct CDR3 sequences, roughly 21% of them singletons. Sequencing was done on a sample of Tregs sorted from blood. The receptors derive from a female donor with breast cancer. CDR3s include the opening cysteine and the closing phenylalanine or tryptophan. Fields, in order: J gene, D gene, V gene, clone size, CDR3 DNA, CDR3 protein. A D gene is named only where the DNA matches it firmly. A row's size may be missing; if present it is once, few, many or a size class.

J: TRBJ2-7; D: -; V: TRBV20-1; size: -; DNA: TGTGGTGCTAGAGGGGACGAGCAGTACTTC; CDR3: CGARGDEQYF
J: TRBJ2-7; D: -; V: TRBV28; size: few; DNA: TGTGCCAGCCGGACGGGCCCCTACGAGCAGTACTTC; CDR3: CASRTGPYEQYF
J: TRBJ2-7; D: TRBD2; V: TRBV29-1; size: few; DNA: TGCAGCGTGATAGCGGGAGGCCTCTACGAGCAGTACTTC; CDR3: CSVIAGGLYEQYF
J: TRBJ2-5; D: -; V: TRBV5-1; size: few; DNA: TGCGCCAGCAGCTTGTCCCAGGATCTGTTC; CDR3: CASSLSQDLF
J: TRBJ2-1; D: -; V: TRBV28; size: few; DNA: TGTGCCAGCAGTTTTAATGAGCAGTTCTTC; CDR3: CASSFNEQFF
J: TRBJ1-1; D: -; V: TRBV2; size: -; DNA: TGTGCCAGCGGAACCTGGGGGACTGAAGCTTTCTTT; CDR3: CASGTWGTEAFF
J: TRBJ2-5; D: -; V: TRBV11-2; size: -; DNA: TGTGCCAGCAGCCCCAACCTAGGGATAGAGACCCAGTACTTC; CDR3: CASSPNLGIETQYF
J: TRBJ2-5; D: TRBD2; V: TRBV9; size: -; DNA: TGTGCCAGCAGCGGAGCGGGATTCCGGGAGACCCAGTACTTC; CDR3: CASSGAGFRETQYF
J: TRBJ2-4; D: TRBD1; V: TRBV5-6; size: few; DNA: TGTGCCAGCAGCTTGCAGGGGGCGGCCAAAAACATTCAGTACTTC; CDR3: CASSLQGAAKNIQYF
J: TRBJ2-5; D: TRBD1; V: TRBV4-1; size: many; DNA: TGCGCCAGCAGCCAGGAGACAGGGGAAGGCGAAGAGACCCAGTACTTC; CDR3: CASSQETGEGEETQYF
J: TRBJ2-2; D: -; V: TRBV28; size: -; DNA: TGTGCCAGCAGTCCCGGACGCCGAGACACCGGGGAGCTGTTTTTT; CDR3: CASSPGRRDTGELFF
J: TRBJ1-1; D: TRBD1; V: TRBV12-3/TRBV12-4; size: -; DNA: TGTGCCAGCTCGAGTGGGAATTTCAGGGGGGGGGAAGGAGACACTGAAGCTTTCTTT; CDR3: CASSSGNFRGGEGDTEAFF
J: TRBJ1-2; D: -; V: TRBV4-1; size: many; DNA: TGCGCCAGCAGCCAACACCAGGGACAAAGCTATGGCTACACCTTC; CDR3: CASSQHQGQSYGYTF
J: TRBJ2-1; D: -; V: TRBV12-3/TRBV12-4; size: many; DNA: TGTGCCAGCAGTCACTTGCCCGGGAGCGATCACAATGAGCAGTTCTTC; CDR3: CASSHLPGSDHNEQFF
J: TRBJ1-1; D: -; V: TRBV3-1; size: many; DNA: TGTGCCAGCATCCGCCGGGGGAGCACTGAAGCTTTCTTT; CDR3: CASIRRGSTEAFF
J: TRBJ2-1; D: TRBD2; V: TRBV2; size: -; DNA: TGTGCCAGCAGTGAACGGGGACTAGCGGGAGGAGGTGAGCAGTTCTTC; CDR3: CASSERGLAGGGEQFF
J: TRBJ1-1; D: -; V: TRBV28; size: many; DNA: TGTGCCAGCTGCGTGGGCACTGAAGCTTTCTTT; CDR3: CASCVGTEAFF
J: TRBJ1-3; D: TRBD1; V: TRBV5-1; size: -; DNA: TGCGCCAGCAGCCCCGGGACAGGGGCGCACACCATATATTTT; CDR3: CASSPGTGAHTIYF
J: TRBJ1-4; D: -; V: TRBV9; size: many; DNA: TGTGCCAGCGGGGCTGCTAATGAAAAACTGTTTTTT; CDR3: CASGAANEKLFF
J: TRBJ1-5; D: TRBD1; V: TRBV27; size: many; DNA: TGTGCCAGCAGTCTATCCCGAGACAGGGTAGGGCCCCAGCATTTT; CDR3: CASSLSRDRVGPQHF
J: TRBJ2-1; D: TRBD2; V: TRBV2; size: -; DNA: TGTGCCAGCAGTGAGCGGGAGGGTCGGAATGAGCAGTTCTTC; CDR3: CASSEREGRNEQFF
J: TRBJ2-5; D: TRBD2; V: TRBV5-1; size: -; DNA: TGCGCCAGCAGCCAGACTAGCGGAAGCCAAGAGACCCAGTACTTC; CDR3: CASSQTSGSQETQYF
J: TRBJ2-7; D: TRBD1; V: TRBV15; size: few; DNA: TGTGCCACCAGCAGAGGACAGGGCCTACTCAGCTCCTACGAGCAGTACTTC; CDR3: CATSRGQGLLSSYEQYF
J: TRBJ1-6; D: TRBD1; V: TRBV20-1; size: many; DNA: TGCAGTGCTAGGACAGGGGTGGGGTCACCCCTCCACTTT; CDR3: CSARTGVGSPLHF
J: TRBJ2-7; D: TRBD2; V: TRBV12-3/TRBV12-4; size: many; DNA: TGTGCCAGCAGTTTCGTTGTAGGGCTAGCGGGAGACCACTACGAGCAGTACTTC; CDR3: CASSFVVGLAGDHYEQYF
J: TRBJ2-1; D: -; V: TRBV2; size: few; DNA: TGTGCCAGCGGCGGGGAGATGGGCAATGAGCAGTTCTTC; CDR3: CASGGEMGNEQFF
J: TRBJ2-1; D: -; V: TRBV5-6; size: few; DNA: TGTGCCAGCAGCTTGGGACAAAGGCTCTACAATGAGCAGTTCTTC; CDR3: CASSLGQRLYNEQFF
J: TRBJ2-3; D: TRBD2; V: TRBV4-1; size: few; DNA: TGCGCCAGCAGCCAAGGACTAGCGGGAGCAGATACGCAGTATTTT; CDR3: CASSQGLAGADTQYF
J: TRBJ1-4; D: -; V: TRBV9; size: -; DNA: TGTGCCAGCAGCATCCGGACGGGAGCAACTAATGAAAAACTGTTTTTT; CDR3: CASSIRTGATNEKLFF